Each of the 11 T cell receptor beta chains below was sequenced from the same sample in a study of CD8+CD57+ T cells in acquired aplastic anemia (dated by TCRdb to the late 2010s). The instrument was an Illumina HiSeq 2000. Genomic DNA served as template for TCR beta VDJ combination and CDR3 sequence profiling. The public reads were run again by TCRdb, first through fastp at Q25 and then through MiXCR, and only productive beta chains were kept. Rows with a matching CDR3 protein are joined into one entry that keeps the most common DNA and genes. Here the sample has approximately 170,000 distinct CDR3 sequences; about 53% occur a single time. Together, the top ten hold about 16% of the sample. The sequenced material came from sorted CD4+, CD8+, or CD8+CD57+ T cells (not recorded which) from PBMCs. These receptors came from a human donor in good health, serving as a control.

V and J are TRBV19 and TRBJ1-4, with TRBD1 identical over 7 bases. Trimming removed 10 bases from V and 4 bases from J; junction bases left unmatched: 9. The CDR3 sequence is 14 residues long. The germline CDR1 and CDR2 sequences are LNHDA and SQIVND (reference sequence). In nucleotides, the CDR3 is TGTGCCACCAGGGACAGCCATTATAATGAAAAACTGTTTTTT. Amino acids: CATRDSHYNEKLFF.

This clonotype was seen many times. The genes are TRBV19 and TRBJ1-1; TRBD1 matches at 7 bases. This CDR3 has 12 residues. V was clipped by 8 bases and J by 3 bases; unmatched bases: 3. Germline CDR1 reads LNHDA; CDR2 reads SQIVND (reference sequence). The CDR3 loop is CASYDRDTEAFF. The DNA for the CDR3 is TGTGCCAGTTATGACAGGGACACTGAAGCTTTCTTT. Using reference TRBV19 and TRBJ1-1 for the parts outside the CDR3, the full variable domain is DGGITQSPKYLFRKEGQNVTLSCEQNLNHDAMYWYRQDPGQGLRLIYYSQIVNDFQKGDIAEGYSVSREKKESFPLTVTSAQKNPTAFYLCASYDRDTEAFFGQGTRLTVV.

This clonotype came up once. Given the absence of the conserved phenylalanine or tryptophan at the CDR3 end, a read error is likely. Because the CDR3's place on the DNA is in doubt, the DNA is left out and the CDR3 is given as listed by TCRdb. CDR3 loop: CASSLRSRRALTDTDTRYL. V gene TRBV7-2 combines with J gene TRBJ2-3; the table names TRBD2, a call not compared with the DNA. The CDR3 totals 19 residues, both ends included. Germline CDR1 is SGHTA and CDR2 is FQGNSA.

This chain links TRBV5-1 with TRBJ2-1; TRBD2 might be the D (6 bases). There are 17 residues in the CDR3. The ends were cut back, 0 bases at V and 2 bases at J, with 15 bases in the middle. The germline V gene encodes CDR1 SGHRS and CDR2 YFSETQ. The CDR3 DNA reads as TGCGCCAGCAGCTTGGGATCGCTAGCGAGACCCTACAATGAGCAGTTCTTC. This codes for CASSLGSLARPYNEQFF.

This clonotype appeared a single time. A read error may produce the germline difference seen at one junction end. The V call is TRBV7-9, the J call TRBJ2-3; D is perhaps TRBD1 or TRBD2 (6 bases each). Germline V gene data show CDR1 as SEHNR and CDR2 as FQNEAQ (reference sequence). This CDR3 is built from 15 residues. CDR3 nucleotides: TGTGCCAGCAGCTTAGGTGTGGGGGGCACAGATACGCGGTATTTT. Its translation: CASSLGVGGTDTRYF.

With regard to this clonotype: A junction end diverges from the germline sequence, so it may reflect a read error. The V call is TRBV7-2, the J call TRBJ1-1; 7 bases agree with TRBD1. The germline V gene has CDR1 SGHTA and CDR2 FQGNSA. The CDR3 loop spans 15 amino acids. The CDR3 protein is CASSLAGGGNTEALF. In DNA form, the CDR3 reads TGTGCCAGCAGCTTAGCAGGGGGCGGGAACACTGAAGCTCTCTTT.

Points on this clonotype: A much larger clone lies a single base off, so this may be a read error. This chain uses TRBV10-3 with TRBJ1-2; 7 bases line up with TRBD1. CDR3 length equals 14 residues. Germline values: CDR1 ENHRY, CDR2 SYGVKD. V gave up 5 bases and J gave up 8 bases; unmatched junction bases: 11. CDR3 DNA: TGTGCCATCAGTCGACTGACAGGGTCCAGCGGCTACACCTTC. Translating gives CAISRLTGSSGYTF.

CDR3 DNA sequence: TGTGCCAGCAGCCCAGCGGGACAGGGGGCGGGTGAAGCTTTCTTT. Encoded protein: CASSPAGQGAGEAFF. This rearrangement joins TRBV7-6 to TRBJ1-1, with TRBD1 matching 12 bases. Germline loops: CDR1 SGHVS, CDR2 FNYEAQ. This CDR3 contains 15 residues. Trimming took 5 bases from V and 7 from J; bases not matched to a gene: 8.

This clonotype was counted once. The rearrangement uses TRBV19 and TRBJ1-3; D remains unclear. This CDR3 comprises 14 residues. CDR1 and CDR2 from the germline V gene are LNHDA and SQIVND (reference sequence). V lost 3 bases and J lost 2, with 8 bases in between. The CDR3 sequence: CASSIRQTGNTIYF. The CDR3 DNA sequence: TGTGCCAGTAGTATTCGGCAGACTGGAAACACCATATATTTT.

The rearrangement joins TRBV25-1 to TRBJ1-4, with unresolved D. The V gene lost 2 bases and the J gene lost 6 bases, with 19 bases spanning the gap. CDR1 is MGHDK, CDR2 SYGVNS, per germline. The CDR3 has 17 amino acids. The CDR3 sequence is CASSERILAGGDEKLFF. CDR3 sequence (DNA): TGTGCCAGCAGTGAACGTATCCTAGCAGGAGGAGATGAAAAACTGTTTTTT.

The chain couples TRBV20-1 to TRBJ2-7; possible D gene TRBD1, 6 bases. The ends were cut back, 6 bases at V and 2 bases at J, with 14 bases in the middle. CDR1 is DFQATT and CDR2 is SNEGSKA in the germline V gene (reference sequence). This CDR3 comprises 13 residues. CDR3 sequence: CSAFQTGAYEQYF. The DNA for the CDR3 is TGCAGTGCCTTTCAGACAGGTGCCTACGAGCAGTACTTC.